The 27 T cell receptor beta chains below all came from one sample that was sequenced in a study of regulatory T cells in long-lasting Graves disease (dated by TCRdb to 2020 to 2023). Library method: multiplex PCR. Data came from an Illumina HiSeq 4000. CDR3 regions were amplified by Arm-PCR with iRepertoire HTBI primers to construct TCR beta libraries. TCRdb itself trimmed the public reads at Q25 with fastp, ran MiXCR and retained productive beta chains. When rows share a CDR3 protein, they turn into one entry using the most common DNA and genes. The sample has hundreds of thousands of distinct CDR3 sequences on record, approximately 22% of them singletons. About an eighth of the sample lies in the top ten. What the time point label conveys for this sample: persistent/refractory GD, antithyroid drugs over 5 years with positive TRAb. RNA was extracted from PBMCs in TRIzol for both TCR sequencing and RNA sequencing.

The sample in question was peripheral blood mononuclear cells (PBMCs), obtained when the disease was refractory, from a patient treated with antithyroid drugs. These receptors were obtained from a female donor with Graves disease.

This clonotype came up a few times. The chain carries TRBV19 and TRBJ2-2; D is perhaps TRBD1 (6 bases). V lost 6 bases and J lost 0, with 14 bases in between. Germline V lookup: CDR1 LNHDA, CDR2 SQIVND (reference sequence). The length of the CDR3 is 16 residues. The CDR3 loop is CASRGHGTPNTGELFF. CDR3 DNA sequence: TGTGCCAGTAGGGGACACGGGACACCGAACACCGGGGAGCTGTTTTTT.

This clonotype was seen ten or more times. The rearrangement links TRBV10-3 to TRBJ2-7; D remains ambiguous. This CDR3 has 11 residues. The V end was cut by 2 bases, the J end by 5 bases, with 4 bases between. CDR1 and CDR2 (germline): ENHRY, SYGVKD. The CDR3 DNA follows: TGTGCCATCAGTGAGCTCGACGAGCAGTACTTC. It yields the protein CAISELDEQYF.

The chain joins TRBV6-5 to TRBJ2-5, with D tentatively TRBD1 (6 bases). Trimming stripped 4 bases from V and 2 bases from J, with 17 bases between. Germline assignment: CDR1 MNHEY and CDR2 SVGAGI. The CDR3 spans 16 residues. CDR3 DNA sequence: TGTGCCAGCAGTTTCACAGGGATTCGGCAACAAGAGACCCAGTACTTC. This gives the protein CASSFTGIRQQETQYF.

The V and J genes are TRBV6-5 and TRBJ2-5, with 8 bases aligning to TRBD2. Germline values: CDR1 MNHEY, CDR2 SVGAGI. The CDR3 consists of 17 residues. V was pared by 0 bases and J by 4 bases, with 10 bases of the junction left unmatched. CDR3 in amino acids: CASSYSPLAGGPETQYF. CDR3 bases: TGTGCCAGCAGTTACTCCCCCCTTGCGGGGGGCCCAGAGACCCAGTACTTC.

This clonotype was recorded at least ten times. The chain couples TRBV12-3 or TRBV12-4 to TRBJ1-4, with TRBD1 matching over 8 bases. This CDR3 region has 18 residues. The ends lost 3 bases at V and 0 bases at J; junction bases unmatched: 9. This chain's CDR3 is CASSFSGGAGATNEKLFF. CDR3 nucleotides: TGTGCCAGCAGTTTTTCAGGGGGCGCCGGGGCAACTAATGAAAAACTGTTTTTT.

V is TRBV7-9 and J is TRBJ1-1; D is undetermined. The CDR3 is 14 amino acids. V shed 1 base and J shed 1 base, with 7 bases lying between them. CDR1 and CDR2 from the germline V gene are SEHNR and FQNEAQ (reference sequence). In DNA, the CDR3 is TGTGCCAGCAGCTTAGTGGCCCGGAACACTGAAGCTTTCTTT. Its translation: CASSLVARNTEAFF. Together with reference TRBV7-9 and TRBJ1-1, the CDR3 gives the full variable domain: DTGVSQNPRHKITKRGQNVTFRCDPISEHNRLYWYRQTLGQGPEFLTYFQNEAQLEKSRLLSDRFSAERPKGSFSTLEIQRTEQGDSAMYLCASSLVARNTEAFFGQGTRLTVV.

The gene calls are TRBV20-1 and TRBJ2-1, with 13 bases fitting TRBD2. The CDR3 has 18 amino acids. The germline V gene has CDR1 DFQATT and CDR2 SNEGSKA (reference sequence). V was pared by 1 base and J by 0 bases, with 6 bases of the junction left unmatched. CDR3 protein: CSARALGLAGYSYNEQFF. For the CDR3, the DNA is TGCAGTGCTAGAGCTTTGGGACTAGCGGGGTACTCCTACAATGAGCAGTTCTTC.

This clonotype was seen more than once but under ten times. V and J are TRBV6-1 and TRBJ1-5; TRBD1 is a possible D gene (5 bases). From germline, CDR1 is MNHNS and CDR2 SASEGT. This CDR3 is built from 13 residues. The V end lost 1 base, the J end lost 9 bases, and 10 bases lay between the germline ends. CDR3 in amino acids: CASSEGDLRPQHF. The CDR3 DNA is TGTGCCAGCAGTGAAGGGGACCTCAGGCCCCAGCATTTT.

DNA for the CDR3: TGCAGTGCCAGCCTCCGGGACAAGTCCTACGAGCAGTACTTC. This encodes CSASLRDKSYEQYF. The genes are TRBV20-1 and TRBJ2-7, with a tentative D call TRBD1 (6 bases). The V gene's germline CDR1 is DFQATT and CDR2 SNEGSKA (reference sequence). The CDR3 covers 14 residues. The ends were cut back, 6 bases at V and 1 base at J, with 16 bases in the middle.

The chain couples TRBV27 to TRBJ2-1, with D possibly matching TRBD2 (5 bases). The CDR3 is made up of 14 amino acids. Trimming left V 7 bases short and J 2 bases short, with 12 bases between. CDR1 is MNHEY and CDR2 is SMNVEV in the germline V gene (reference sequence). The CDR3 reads CASNYLGTYNEQFF. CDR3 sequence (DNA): TGTGCCAGCAACTACCTCGGGACCTACAATGAGCAGTTCTTC.

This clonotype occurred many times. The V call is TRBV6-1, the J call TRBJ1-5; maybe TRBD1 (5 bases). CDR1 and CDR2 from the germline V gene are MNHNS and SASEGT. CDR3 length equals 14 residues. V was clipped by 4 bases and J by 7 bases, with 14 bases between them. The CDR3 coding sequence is TGTGCCAGCAGTGCACAGGCGGGTGAACAGCCCCAGCATTTT. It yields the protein CASSAQAGEQPQHF.

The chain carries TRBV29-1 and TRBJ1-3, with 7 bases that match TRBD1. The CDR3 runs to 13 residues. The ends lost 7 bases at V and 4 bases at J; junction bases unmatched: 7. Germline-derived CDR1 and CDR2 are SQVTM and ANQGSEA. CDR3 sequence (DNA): TGCAGCGCACACAGGGGCGCGGGAAACACCATATATTTT. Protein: CSAHRGAGNTIYF.

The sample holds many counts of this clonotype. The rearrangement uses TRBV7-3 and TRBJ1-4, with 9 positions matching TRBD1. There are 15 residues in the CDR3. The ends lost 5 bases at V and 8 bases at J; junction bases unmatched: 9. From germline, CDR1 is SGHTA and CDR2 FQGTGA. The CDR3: CASSPDRGLREKLFF. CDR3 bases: TGTGCCAGCAGCCCGGACAGGGGACTGCGGGAAAAACTGTTTTTT.

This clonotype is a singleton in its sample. The CDR3 spells CASLSLAGGQGTDTQYF. The CDR3 DNA reads TGTGCCAGCCTGAGCCTAGCGGGAGGGCAAGGCACAGATACGCAGTATTTT. The J gene is TRBJ2-3, the V gene TRBV12-3 or TRBV12-4; the match to TRBD2 covers 12 bases. CDR3 size: 17 residues. The V segment lost 8 bases and the J segment 1 base; nucleotides outside the gene matches: 10.

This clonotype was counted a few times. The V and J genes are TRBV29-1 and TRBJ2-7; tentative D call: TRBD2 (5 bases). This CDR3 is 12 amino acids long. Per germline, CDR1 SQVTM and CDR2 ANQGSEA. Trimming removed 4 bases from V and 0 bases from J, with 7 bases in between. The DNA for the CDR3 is TGCAGCGTTGCTAGCACCTCCTACGAGCAGTACTTC. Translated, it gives CSVASTSYEQYF.

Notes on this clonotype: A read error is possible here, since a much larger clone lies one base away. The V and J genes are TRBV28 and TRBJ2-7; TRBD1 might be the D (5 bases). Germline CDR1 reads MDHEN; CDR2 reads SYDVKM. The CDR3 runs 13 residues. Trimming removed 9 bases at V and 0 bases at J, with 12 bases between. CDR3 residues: CASTTEFSYEQYF. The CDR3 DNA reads TGTGCCAGTACGACAGAATTCTCCTACGAGCAGTACTTC.

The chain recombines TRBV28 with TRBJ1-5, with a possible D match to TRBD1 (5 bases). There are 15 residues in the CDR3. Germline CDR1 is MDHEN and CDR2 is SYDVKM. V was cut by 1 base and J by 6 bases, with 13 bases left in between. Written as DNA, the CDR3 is TGTGCCAGCAGTTTATCCATGCGCGGGACTCAGCCCCAGCATTTT. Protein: CASSLSMRGTQPQHF.

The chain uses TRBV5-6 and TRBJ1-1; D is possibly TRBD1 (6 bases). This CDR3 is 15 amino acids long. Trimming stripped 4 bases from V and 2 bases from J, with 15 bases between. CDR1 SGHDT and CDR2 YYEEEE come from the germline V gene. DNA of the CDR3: TGTGCCAGCAGCGAGGGGGGGGCGTTCAACACTGAAGCTTTCTTT. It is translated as CASSEGGAFNTEAFF.

CDR3 bases: TGTGCCTGGAGTGTATCGGGGACTGAGCAGTTCTTC. Its translation is CAWSVSGTEQFF. The V and J genes are TRBV30 and TRBJ2-1, with D perhaps given as TRBD1 or TRBD2 (5 bases each). This CDR3 spans 12 amino acids. CDR1 is GTSNPN, CDR2 SVGIG, per germline (reference sequence). V gave up 0 bases and J gave up 9 bases, with 9 bases separating them.

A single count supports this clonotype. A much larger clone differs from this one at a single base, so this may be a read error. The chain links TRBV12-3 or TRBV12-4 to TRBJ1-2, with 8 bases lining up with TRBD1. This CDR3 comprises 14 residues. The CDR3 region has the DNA TGTACCAGCAGTTTAGCGCTGACAGGGGTAGGCTACACCTTC. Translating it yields CTSSLALTGVGYTF.

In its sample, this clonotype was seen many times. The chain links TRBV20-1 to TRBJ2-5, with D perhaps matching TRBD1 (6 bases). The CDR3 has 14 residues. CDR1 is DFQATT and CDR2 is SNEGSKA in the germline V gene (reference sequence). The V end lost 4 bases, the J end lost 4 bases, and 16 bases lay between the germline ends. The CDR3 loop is CSATQPTGPETQYF. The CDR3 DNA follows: TGCAGTGCTACCCAACCGACAGGACCAGAGACCCAGTACTTC.

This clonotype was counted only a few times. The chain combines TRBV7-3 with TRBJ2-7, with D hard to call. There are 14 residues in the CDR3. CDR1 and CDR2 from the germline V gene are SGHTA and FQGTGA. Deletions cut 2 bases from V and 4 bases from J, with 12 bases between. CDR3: CASSLRTAPYEQYF. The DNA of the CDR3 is TGTGCCAGCAGCTTACGTACTGCCCCGTACGAGCAGTACTTC.

The CDR3, as DNA: TGTGCCAGCAGTTATCATACTACCAATGAGCAGTTCTTC. Translating it yields CASSYHTTNEQFF. This chain uses TRBV6-2 or TRBV6-3 with TRBJ2-1, with D unresolved. The CDR3 is 13 residues long. From germline, CDR1 is MNHEY and CDR2 SVGEGT. The ends were cut back, 3 bases at V and 6 bases at J, with 9 bases in the middle.

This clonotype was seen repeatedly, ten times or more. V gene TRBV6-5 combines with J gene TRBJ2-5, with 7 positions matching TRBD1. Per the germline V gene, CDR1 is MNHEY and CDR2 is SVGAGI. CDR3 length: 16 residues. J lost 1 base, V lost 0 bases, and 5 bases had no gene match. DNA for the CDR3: TGTGCCAGCAGTTACTCACCACAGGGGATCCAAGAGACCCAGTACTTC. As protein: CASSYSPQGIQETQYF.

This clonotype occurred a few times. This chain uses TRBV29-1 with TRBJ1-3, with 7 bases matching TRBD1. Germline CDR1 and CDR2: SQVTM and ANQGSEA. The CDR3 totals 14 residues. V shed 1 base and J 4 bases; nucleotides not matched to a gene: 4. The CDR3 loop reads CSVEGRGPGNTIYF. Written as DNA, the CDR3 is TGCAGCGTTGAAGGGAGGGGGCCCGGAAACACCATATATTTT.

CDR3 amino acids: CASSYIGGFEDTQYF. The CDR3 DNA reads TGTGCCAGCAGTTACATTGGGGGATTCGAAGATACGCAGTATTTT. V is TRBV6-5 and J is TRBJ2-3; D may match TRBD1 or TRBD2 (5 bases each). This CDR3 contains 15 residues. The germline V and J ends were trimmed by 2 bases and 5 bases, with 14 bases remaining between them. CDR1 is MNHEY, CDR2 SVGAGI, per germline.

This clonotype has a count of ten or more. The CDR3 coding sequence is TGTGCCAGCAGTACCGGGACAGGGGCGGGCCAGCCCCAGCATTTT. Translating it yields CASSTGTGAGQPQHF. This chain uses TRBV6-1 with TRBJ1-5; 10 bases are shared with TRBD1. The V and J ends lost 5 bases and 7 bases, in that order; junction bases with no gene match: 8. This CDR3 comprises 15 residues. Germline V lookup: CDR1 MNHNS, CDR2 SASEGT.